This TCR beta chain was captured by sequencing in a study of cytomegalovirus exposure and HLA in healthy donors. Points from the study as a whole: Some TCR beta chains (over 150 of them) were listed as cytomegalovirus-associated. CMV serostatus was the sole immune exposure information available.

Primers included in the PCR were 60 Vbeta and 13 Jbeta primers. Sequenced by immunoSEQ multiplex PCR; TCRdb stores in-frame clones only, minus some. The top ten clones hold 3% to 4% of a sample with 250,000 to 350,000 clones, more than 80% of them seen once. Regarding this clone: The antigen is not known.

Germline-derived CDR1 and CDR2 are LGHNA and YNFKEQ. The V and J ends lost 4 bases and 2 bases, in that order; junction bases with no gene match: 8. The CDR3 has 16 amino acids. The chain carries TRBV4-2 and TRBJ1-2; TRBD1 matches at 9 bases. The sample taken for sequencing was PBMCs. The TCR comes from a man aged 35-49 years in good health and CMV-seropositive. CDR3 DNA sequence: TGTGCCAGCAGCCCGCAGCGGACAGGGGCGAACTATGGCTACACCTTC. Protein product: CASSPQRTGANYGYTF.